This T cell receptor beta chain comes out of a study of blood T cell repertoires in COVID-19. Across the whole study: Sources were T cells, B-cell-depleted T cells, or PBMCs; the material itself was cDNA or gDNA.

Germline CDR1 and CDR2: MRHNA and SNTAGT. The junction had 7 bases not matched to a gene; V was cut back by 4 bases and J by 5 bases. There are 16 residues in the CDR3. The table came from immunoSEQ multiplex PCR; TCRdb's copy has only in-frame clones and leaves some out. The sample includes more than 200,000 clones, over 75% of them seen just once. The TCR originated in a middle-aged man with COVID-19, enrolled during active disease. Input material: peripheral blood. The gene calls are TRBV6-4 and TRBJ2-2; 10 bases are shared with TRBD1. CDR3 sequence: CASSGSGTGDTGELFF. For the CDR3, the DNA is TGTGCCAGCAGTGGATCCGGGACAGGGGATACCGGGGAGCTGTTTTTT.